What follows describes a single TCR beta chain. The target antigen is unknown. The source of the sample is a study of metastatic and nonmetastatic thyroid tumors. Study-wide background: Thyroid patients, malignant and benign, had repertoires compared across blood and tumor or nodule tissue. Study-wide findings and caveats: It was reported that TCR beta diversity was significantly higher in malignant thyroid tumors than benign nodules, in blood and tumor.

No patient received treatment before thyroid surgery. TCRdb re-called clones via MiXCR from the PCR reads. The sample lists around 34,000 clones, approximately 30% occurring once. Germline CDR1 is DFQATT and CDR2 is SNEGSKA (reference sequence). The CDR3 is made up of 15 amino acids. Trimming cost V 2 bases and J 2 bases, with 15 bases left between them. The sample comprised blood. The chain recombines TRBV20-1 with TRBJ2-5; a possible D gene is TRBD2 (6 bases). The sequence was collected from a female donor with papillary thyroid cancer or a benign thyroid nodule (not recorded which). Some clones in this sample may be carry-over from other donors' samples. Here the CDR3 reads CSARSGTSRQETQYF. Here the CDR3 DNA reads TGCAGTGCTAGATCCGGTACTAGCAGACAAGAGACCCAGTACTTC.